This TCR beta chain was identified in a study of blood T cell repertoires in COVID-19. As for the study in general: Sample material is recorded as cDNA or gDNA derived from T cells, B-cell-depleted T cells, or PBMCs.

This clone occurred once. Clones were sequenced by immunoSEQ multiplex PCR, and TCRdb holds only the in-frame ones, with some missing. The table records over 40,000 clones, around 92% of them present only once. V was shortened by 9 bases and J by 1 base, with 9 bases between the two germline ends. Per the germline V gene, CDR1 is MNHEY and CDR2 is SVGAGI. This CDR3 is 13 amino acids long. The source material was peripheral blood. The origin of this receptor is a human donor in a cohort sampled during active COVID-19. The V and J genes are TRBV6-5 and TRBJ2-2; D gene uncertain. The CDR3 sequence: CASEEQNTGELFF. Here the CDR3 DNA reads TGTGCCAGTGAGGAGCAGAACACCGGGGAGCTGTTTTTT.